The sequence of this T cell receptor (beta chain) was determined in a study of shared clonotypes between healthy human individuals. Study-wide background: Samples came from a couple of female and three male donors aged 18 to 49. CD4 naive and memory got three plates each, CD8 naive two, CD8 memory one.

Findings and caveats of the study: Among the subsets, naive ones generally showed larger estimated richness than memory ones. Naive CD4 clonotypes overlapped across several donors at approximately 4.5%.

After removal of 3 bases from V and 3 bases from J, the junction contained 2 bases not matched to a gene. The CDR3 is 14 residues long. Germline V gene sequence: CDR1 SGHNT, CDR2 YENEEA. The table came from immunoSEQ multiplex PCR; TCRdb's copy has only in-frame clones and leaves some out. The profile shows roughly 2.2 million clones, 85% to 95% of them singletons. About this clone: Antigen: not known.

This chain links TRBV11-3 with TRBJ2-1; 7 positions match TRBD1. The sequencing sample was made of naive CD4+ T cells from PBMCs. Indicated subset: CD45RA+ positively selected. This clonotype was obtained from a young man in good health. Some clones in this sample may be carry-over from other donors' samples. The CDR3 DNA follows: TGTGCCAGCAGCTTCCACAGGGGCTACAATGAGCAGTTCTTC. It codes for CASSFHRGYNEQFF.